These 32 T cell receptor beta chains share one sample of origin, sequenced in a study of identical twins. TCRdb re-analysed the 5' RACE reads in MiXCR, keeping a single row per CDR3 protein. The sample includes around 680,000 distinct CDR3 sequences, less than 10% of them seen just once. In addition, the sample was reused for a study of yellow fever vaccine responses in identical twins.

Sequences were obtained from PBMCs. Receptors originate from a woman under 30 in good health.

This clonotype was seen a handful of times. The V gene is TRBV2, the J gene TRBJ1-2, with a weak D call TRBD1 (5 bases). The CDR3 is 13 residues long. Trimming cost V 4 bases and J 3 bases, with 9 bases left between them. The V gene's germline CDR1 is SNHLY and CDR2 FYNNEI. CDR3 sequence: CASSGGGYYGYTF. CDR3 nucleotide sequence: TGTGCCAGCAGTGGGGGCGGCTACTATGGCTACACCTTC.

Ten or more counts support this clonotype. The chain is built from TRBV5-1 and TRBJ2-7, with 7 bases matching TRBD2. With 5 bases clipped from V and 5 bases from J, the junction kept 13 bases outside the gene matches. The CDR3 is made up of 15 amino acids. Germline CDR1 is SGHRS and CDR2 is YFSETQ. The CDR3 DNA reads as TGCGCCAGCAGAGGTATCGGGAGCGGACTAGACGAGCAGTACTTC. It encodes CASRGIGSGLDEQYF.

This clonotype was counted only a few times. The V and J genes are TRBV28 and TRBJ2-3; D not resolved. V was cut by 2 bases and J by 4 bases, with 4 bases left in between. CDR3 length equals 12 residues. Looked up from germline, CDR1 is MDHEN and CDR2 is SYDVKM. The CDR3 bases are TGTGCCAGCAGTTTACGGTCAGATACGCAGTATTTT. This sequence encodes CASSLRSDTQYF.

This chain joins TRBV9 and TRBJ1-2, with 7 bases aligning to TRBD1. The CDR3 runs 13 residues. V shed 4 bases, J shed 8 bases, and the junction held 8 bases outside the gene matches. The germline V gene encodes CDR1 SGDLS and CDR2 YYNGEE. This chain's CDR3 is CASSLGGGGGYTF. CDR3 nucleotides: TGTGCCAGCAGCCTAGGGGGCGGTGGCGGCTACACCTTC.

The chain links TRBV11-3 to TRBJ2-2; the D gene is possibly TRBD2 (5 bases). Between the trimmed V and J ends, which lost 5 bases and 4 bases, there was a span of 11 bases. Germline CDR1 and CDR2: SGHNT and YENEEA. This CDR3 has 14 amino acids. The CDR3 coding sequence is TGTGCCAGCAGCCCGGGATCCCCCACCGGGGAGCTGTTTTTT. Residues: CASSPGSPTGELFF.

This clonotype appeared a few times. This rearrangement joins TRBV25-1 to TRBJ2-2; 7 bases are a match to TRBD1. V lost 8 bases and J lost 4; bases outside the gene matches: 16. The CDR3 length is 17 residues. From germline, CDR1 is MGHDK and CDR2 SYGVNS. CDR3 nucleotide sequence: TGTGCCAGCGGCCCCCTAAGACAGGGCCCTTTCACCGGGGAGCTGTTTTTT. It specifies CASGPLRQGPFTGELFF.

This clonotype was detected a few times. The CDR3 nucleotides are TGTGCCAGCAGCCTGGGGGCAGGAAAGATAGATACGCAGTATTTT. Its protein is CASSLGAGKIDTQYF. This chain links TRBV11-3 with TRBJ2-3; a weak D match, TRBD1 (6 bases). CDR1 is SGHNT and CDR2 is YENEEA in the germline V gene. V was trimmed by 5 bases and J by 5 bases, leaving 17 bases between them. The CDR3 has 15 amino acids.

The rearrangement joins TRBV20-1 to TRBJ2-3, with D possibly TRBD2 on 6 matching bases. Looked up from germline, CDR1 is DFQATT and CDR2 is SNEGSKA (reference sequence). CDR3 length: 14 amino acids. Trimming shortened V by 2 bases and J by 1 base, and 10 bases separated the two germline ends. The CDR3 bases are TGCAGTGCTAGACCCGTAGCGGGCACAGATACGCAGTATTTT. Amino acids: CSARPVAGTDTQYF.

The sample holds a few counts of this clonotype. The chain couples TRBV10-3 to TRBJ2-7; 13 nucleotides match TRBD2. From germline, CDR1 is ENHRY and CDR2 SYGVKD. This CDR3 spans 19 amino acids. The CDR3 sequence: CTFSLVLGLAGVGWYEQYF. CDR3 DNA sequence: TGTACCTTCAGTTTAGTTCTCGGACTAGCGGGAGTTGGGTGGTACGAGCAGTACTTC.

The chain couples TRBV5-1 to TRBJ2-3; D gene unclear. This CDR3 comprises 14 residues. V gave up 4 bases and J gave up 1 base, with 10 bases separating them. Germline V CDR1 and CDR2: SGHRS, YFSETQ. DNA for the CDR3: TGCGCCAGCAGCGCAACCCAGGGCACAGATACGCAGTATTTT. This translates into CASSATQGTDTQYF. Looking up the rest from reference TRBV5-1 and TRBJ2-3 gives the full variable domain: KAGVTQTPRYLIKTRGQQVTLSCSPISGHRSVSWYQQTPGQGLQFLFEYFSETQRNKGNFPGRFSGRQFSNSRSEMNVSTLELGDSALYLCASSATQGTDTQYFGPGTRLTVL.

V usage is TRBV6-5 and J usage is TRBJ2-2; 14 nucleotides line up with TRBD2. CDR3 size: 19 residues. Trimming cost V 2 bases and J 6 bases; bases outside gene matches: 11. Looked up from germline, CDR1 is MNHEY and CDR2 is SVGAGI. The chain's CDR3 is CASSYTTSGRAWGAGELFF. CDR3 coding DNA: TGTGCCAGCAGTTACACGACTAGCGGGAGGGCCTGGGGCGCCGGGGAGCTGTTTTTT.

CDR3: CASSLLGLAGGYEQYF. The CDR3 DNA follows: TGTGCCAGCAGCTTACTGGGACTAGCGGGAGGGTACGAGCAGTACTTC. The gene calls are TRBV7-2 and TRBJ2-7; 16 bases are shared with TRBD2. CDR3 length: 16 residues. Germline assignment: CDR1 SGHTA and CDR2 FQGNSA. Germline trimming cut 2 bases from V and 4 bases from J; bases unmatched to any gene: 2.

This clonotype was observed a few times. In DNA, the CDR3 is TGTGCCATCAGCGAACCGGGTGATGAAAAACTGTTTTTT. It codes for CAISEPGDEKLFF. The chain combines TRBV10-3 with TRBJ1-4; the D is unclear. In germline, CDR1 is ENHRY, CDR2 SYGVKD. This CDR3 spans 13 amino acids. Trimming shortened V by 6 bases and J by 6 bases, and 11 bases separated the two germline ends.

This clonotype has just a few counts. In DNA form, the CDR3 reads TGTGCCAGCAGTTCCGGACTCGTGGGGGGGGAGCAGTTCTTC. Its translation is CASSSGLVGGEQFF. The V gene is TRBV6-2 or TRBV6-3, the J gene TRBJ2-1; TRBD2 agrees at 7 bases. The V segment lost 4 bases and the J segment 10 bases; nucleotides outside the gene matches: 10. The CDR3 sequence is 14 residues long. Germline assignment: CDR1 MNHEY and CDR2 SVGEGT.

The chain is built from TRBV4-3 and TRBJ1-4; D is possibly TRBD1 (6 bases). The CDR3 spans 17 residues. Trimming removed 0 bases at V and 3 bases at J, with 14 bases between. Germline CDR1 reads LGHNA; CDR2 reads YSLEER. The DNA of the CDR3 is TGCGCCAGCAGCCAAGAAGTGGTGGGGACACCTAATGAAAAACTGTTTTTT. Encoded protein: CASSQEVVGTPNEKLFF.

This clonotype was found many times. V usage is TRBV27 and J usage is TRBJ1-4; no clear D. V lost 2 bases, J lost 8 bases, and 18 bases lay in between. The CDR3 loop spans 16 amino acids. CDR1 and CDR2 (germline): MNHEY, SMNVEV (reference sequence). CDR3 region: CASSLKAQNGGEKLFF. DNA for the CDR3: TGTGCCAGCAGTTTAAAGGCACAGAACGGAGGAGAAAAACTGTTTTTT.

In this sample, this clonotype turned up a few times. The rearrangement links TRBV5-6 to TRBJ2-1; D could derive from TRBD1 or TRBD2 (5 bases each). CDR1 and CDR2 from the germline V gene are SGHDT and YYEEEE. The CDR3 spans 11 residues. V dropped 0 bases and J dropped 12 bases, with 7 bases sitting between them. CDR3 region: CASSLGGRQFF. The CDR3 nucleotides read TGTGCCAGCAGCTTGGGGGGACGGCAGTTCTTC.

This clonotype was counted at least ten times. The chain uses TRBV29-1 and TRBJ2-7; tentatively, D is TRBD2 (5 bases). V lost 5 bases and J lost 3, with 14 bases in between. The CDR3 length is 13 residues. Germline lookup yields CDR1 SQVTM and CDR2 ANQGSEA. This CDR3 reads CSVLGGTLYEQYF. For the CDR3, the DNA is TGCAGCGTTTTAGGAGGAACTCTCTACGAGCAGTACTTC.

There are many counts of this clonotype. The chain is built from TRBV4-3 and TRBJ2-3; the match to TRBD1 covers 10 bases. Germline loops: CDR1 LGHNA, CDR2 YSLEER. The V and J ends lost 3 bases and 4 bases, in that order; junction bases with no gene match: 10. The CDR3 consists of 17 residues. Written as DNA, the CDR3 is TGCGCCAGCAGCCACTACCCGCCGGGACAGGGGTCAGATACGCAGTATTTT. Its translation: CASSHYPPGQGSDTQYF.

This clonotype was found a few times. This rearrangement joins TRBV9 to TRBJ2-5, with D perhaps matching TRBD2 (5 bases). The CDR3 is 14 amino acids. Germline V CDR1 and CDR2: SGDLS, YYNGEE. Trimming cost V 0 bases and J 5 bases, with 11 bases left between them. The CDR3 reads CASSVVGSGETQYF. DNA for the CDR3: TGTGCCAGCAGCGTAGTGGGGAGTGGGGAGACCCAGTACTTC.

Many counts were recorded for this clonotype. The rearrangement joins TRBV6-5 to TRBJ2-2; D is unclear. The V end lost 4 bases, the J end lost 4 bases, and 7 bases lay between the germline ends. Germline V gene lookup returns CDR1 MNHEY and CDR2 SVGAGI. CDR3 size: 13 residues. The chain's CDR3 is CASSSPGTGELFF. CDR3 sequence (DNA): TGTGCCAGCAGTTCCCCAGGCACCGGGGAGCTGTTTTTT.

This clonotype came up a few times. The genes are TRBV12-3 or TRBV12-4 and TRBJ2-3; 12 positions match TRBD2. The CDR3 is 15 amino acids. With V trimmed by 6 bases and J by 5 bases, 6 bases remained unmatched. In DNA, the CDR3 is TGTGCCAGCAGGGGACTAGCGGGCCTCGGAGATACGCAGTATTTT. It is translated as CASRGLAGLGDTQYF.

This clonotype showed up just a few times. This chain links TRBV6-2 or TRBV6-3 with TRBJ2-5; D might be TRBD2 (5 bases). V lost 11 bases and J lost 5, with 15 bases in between. The germline CDR1 and CDR2 sequences are MNHEY and SVGEGT. This CDR3 is built from 12 residues. CDR3 loop: CAHWLAGETQYF. DNA for the CDR3: TGTGCCCACTGGCTAGCCGGGGAGACCCAGTACTTC.

This clonotype was recorded at least ten times. The chain has TRBV12-3 or TRBV12-4 and TRBJ1-2, with a possible D match to TRBD1 (5 bases). CDR3 length equals 11 residues. V was pared by 4 bases and J by 8 bases, with 8 bases between. The CDR3 DNA sequence: TGTGCCAGCAGTTCCAGGGACGGCTACACCTTC. Residues: CASSSRDGYTF.

This clonotype was counted only a few times. The rearrangement links TRBV6-5 to TRBJ2-7; 8 bases are shared with TRBD2. The germline V gene encodes CDR1 MNHEY and CDR2 SVGAGI. J was trimmed by 2 bases and V by 0 bases; bases with no gene match: 3. This CDR3 region has 15 residues. This CDR3 is CASSYSGGRTYEQYF. CDR3 in DNA: TGTGCCAGCAGTTACTCAGGCGGGAGGACCTACGAGCAGTACTTC.

This clonotype was seen at least ten times. The chain carries TRBV5-1 and TRBJ2-1; TRBD2 is a possible D gene (6 bases). Germline V gene lookup returns CDR1 SGHRS and CDR2 YFSETQ. The CDR3 sequence is 14 residues long. V was shortened by 1 base and J by 6 bases, with 11 bases between the two germline ends. In nucleotides, the CDR3 is TGCGCCAGCAGCTTGCTTGCTAGCGCCAATGAGCAGTTCTTC. Translating it yields CASSLLASANEQFF.

The chain recombines TRBV6-2 or TRBV6-3 with TRBJ2-7; 9 nucleotides match TRBD1. Germline CDR1 reads MNHEY; CDR2 reads SVGEGT. The CDR3 runs 15 residues. The trim removed 7 bases at V and 2 bases at J, leaving 9 bases unmatched. The CDR3 sequence: CASNTGGGSAYEQYF. In nucleotides, the CDR3 is TGTGCCAGCAACACAGGGGGCGGGTCGGCCTACGAGCAGTACTTC.

This clonotype turned up a few times. The chain recombines TRBV20-1 with TRBJ2-7; no clear D. The CDR3 spans 14 residues. The V gene lost 7 bases and the J gene lost 5 bases, with 21 bases spanning the gap. The germline V gene has CDR1 DFQATT and CDR2 SNEGSKA (reference sequence). In DNA form, the CDR3 reads TGCAGTGGTGAGATACTTGGGGTTGGCAACGAGCAGTACTTC. It specifies CSGEILGVGNEQYF.

This clonotype turned up a few times. This rearrangement joins TRBV20-1 to TRBJ2-2, with D perhaps matching TRBD1 (5 bases). V lost 0 bases, J lost 6 bases, and 8 bases lay in between. This CDR3 spans 13 amino acids. The germline CDR1 and CDR2 sequences are DFQATT and SNEGSKA (reference sequence). The CDR3 bases are TGCAGTGCTAGAGATCTAGGGGCCGGGGAGCTGTTTTTT. Amino acid sequence: CSARDLGAGELFF.

V gene TRBV10-3 combines with J gene TRBJ2-7; D could derive from TRBD1 or TRBD2 (5 bases each). The length of the CDR3 is 13 residues. V shed 10 bases and J shed 3 bases, with 16 bases lying between them. The germline CDR1 and CDR2 sequences are ENHRY and SYGVKD. As DNA, the CDR3 is TGTGCCACCCTCCTGGGACCGGGCTACGAGCAGTACTTC. Its translation is CATLLGPGYEQYF.

This clonotype was counted a few times. The genes are TRBV20-1 and TRBJ1-4, with TRBD1 matching over 10 bases. The CDR3 runs to 13 residues. Germline assignment: CDR1 DFQATT and CDR2 SNEGSKA (reference sequence). V dropped 7 bases and J dropped 5; count of bases not matched to a gene: 4. CDR3 bases: TGCAGTGTTACGGACAGGGGGAATGAAAAACTGTTTTTT. This encodes CSVTDRGNEKLFF.

This rearrangement joins TRBV4-1 to TRBJ2-7; D assignment may be TRBD1 or TRBD2 (5 bases each). Germline loops: CDR1 MGHRA, CDR2 YSYEKL. This CDR3 is built from 15 residues. V was pared by 2 bases and J by 2 bases, with 13 bases between. CDR3 coding DNA: TGCGCCAGCAGCCAACCCGGGGAAGGGGCCTACGAGCAGTACTTC. This codes for CASSQPGEGAYEQYF.